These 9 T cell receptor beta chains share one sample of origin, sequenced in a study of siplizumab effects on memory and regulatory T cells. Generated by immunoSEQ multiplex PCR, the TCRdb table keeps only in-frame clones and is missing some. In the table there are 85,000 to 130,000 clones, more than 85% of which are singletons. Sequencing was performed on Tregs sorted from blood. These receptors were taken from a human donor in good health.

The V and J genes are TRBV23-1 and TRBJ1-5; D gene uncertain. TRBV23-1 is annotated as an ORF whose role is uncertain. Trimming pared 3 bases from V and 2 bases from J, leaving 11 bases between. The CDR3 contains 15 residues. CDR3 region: CASSQGDGCNQPQHF. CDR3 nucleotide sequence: TGCGCCAGCAGTCAGGGAGACGGTTGCAATCAGCCCCAGCATTTT.

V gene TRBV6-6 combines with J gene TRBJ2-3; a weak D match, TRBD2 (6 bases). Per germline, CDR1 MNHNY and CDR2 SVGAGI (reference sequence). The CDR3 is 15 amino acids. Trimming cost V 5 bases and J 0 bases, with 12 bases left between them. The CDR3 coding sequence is TGTGCCAGCAGTGATTCGGGACTTAGCACAGATACGCAGTATTTT. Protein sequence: CASSDSGLSTDTQYF.

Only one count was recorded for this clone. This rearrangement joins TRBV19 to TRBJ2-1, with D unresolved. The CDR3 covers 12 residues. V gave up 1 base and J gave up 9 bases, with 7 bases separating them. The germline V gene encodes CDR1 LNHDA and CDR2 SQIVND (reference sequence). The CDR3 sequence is CASSIAAGEQFF. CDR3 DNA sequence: TGTGCCAGTAGTATAGCGGCTGGTGAGCAGTTCTTC.

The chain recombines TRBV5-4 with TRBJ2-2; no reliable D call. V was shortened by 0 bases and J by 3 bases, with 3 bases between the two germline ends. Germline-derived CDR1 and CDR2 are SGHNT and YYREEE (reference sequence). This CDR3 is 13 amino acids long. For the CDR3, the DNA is TGTGCCAGCAGCTTGGGGGACACCGGGGAGCTGTTTTTT. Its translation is CASSLGDTGELFF.

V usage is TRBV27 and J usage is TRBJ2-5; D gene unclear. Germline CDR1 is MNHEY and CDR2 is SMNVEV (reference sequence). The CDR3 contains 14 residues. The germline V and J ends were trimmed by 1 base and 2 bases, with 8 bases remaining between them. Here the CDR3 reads CASSLLGIQETQYF. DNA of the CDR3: TGTGCCAGCAGTTTATTGGGGATTCAAGAGACCCAGTACTTC.

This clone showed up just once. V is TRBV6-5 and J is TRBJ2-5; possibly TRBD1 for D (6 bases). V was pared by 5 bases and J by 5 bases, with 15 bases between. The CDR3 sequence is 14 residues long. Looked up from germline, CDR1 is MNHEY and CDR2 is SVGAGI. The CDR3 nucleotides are TGTGCCAGCAGTCTTCATCAGGGGACGGAGACCCAGTACTTC. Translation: CASSLHQGTETQYF.

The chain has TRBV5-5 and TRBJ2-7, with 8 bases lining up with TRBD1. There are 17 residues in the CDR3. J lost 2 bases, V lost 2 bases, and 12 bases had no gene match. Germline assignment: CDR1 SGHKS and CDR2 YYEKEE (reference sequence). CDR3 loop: CASSFPSSRGLAYEQYF. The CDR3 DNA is TGTGCCAGCAGCTTTCCCTCATCCAGGGGGCTCGCCTACGAGCAGTACTTC.

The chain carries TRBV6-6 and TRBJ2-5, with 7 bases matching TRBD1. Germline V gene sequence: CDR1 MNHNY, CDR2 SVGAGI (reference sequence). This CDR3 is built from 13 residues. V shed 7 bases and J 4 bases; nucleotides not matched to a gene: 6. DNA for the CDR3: TGTGCCAGCACCCCGACAGGGAGAGAGACCCAGTACTTC. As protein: CASTPTGRETQYF.

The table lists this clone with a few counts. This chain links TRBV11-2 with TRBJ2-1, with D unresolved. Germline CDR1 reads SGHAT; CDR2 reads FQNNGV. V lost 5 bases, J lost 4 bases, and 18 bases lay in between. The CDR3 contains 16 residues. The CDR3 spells CASSASQARPYNEQFF. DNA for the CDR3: TGTGCCAGCAGCGCATCTCAGGCCAGGCCTTACAATGAGCAGTTCTTC.